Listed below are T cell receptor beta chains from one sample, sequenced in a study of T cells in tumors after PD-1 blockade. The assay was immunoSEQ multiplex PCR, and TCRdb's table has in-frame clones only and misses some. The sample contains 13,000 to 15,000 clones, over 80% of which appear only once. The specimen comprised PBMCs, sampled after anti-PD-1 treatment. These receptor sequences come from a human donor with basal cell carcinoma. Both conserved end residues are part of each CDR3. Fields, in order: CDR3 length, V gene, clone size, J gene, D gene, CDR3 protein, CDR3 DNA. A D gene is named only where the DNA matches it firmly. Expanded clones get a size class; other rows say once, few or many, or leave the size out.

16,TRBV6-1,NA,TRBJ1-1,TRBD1,CASSVPGQGWTTEAFF,TGTGCCAGCAGTGTCCCGGGACAGGGATGGACCACTGAAGCTTTCTTT
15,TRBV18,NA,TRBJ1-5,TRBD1,CASSHQRTGDQPQHF,TGTGCCAGCTCCCACCAACGGACAGGGGATCAGCCCCAGCATTTT
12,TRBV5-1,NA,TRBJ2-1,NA,CASTLSYNEQFF,TGCGCCAGCACTCTCTCCTACAATGAGCAGTTCTTC
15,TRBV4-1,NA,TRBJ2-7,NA,CASSQGVAVSYEQYF,TGCGCCAGCAGCCAAGGGGTCGCGGTCTCCTACGAGCAGTACTTC
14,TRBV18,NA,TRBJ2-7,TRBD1,CASSPGTGTYEQYF,TGTGCCAGCTCACCAGGGACAGGGACCTACGAGCAGTACTTC
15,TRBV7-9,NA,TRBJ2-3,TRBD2,CASSWTSGSTDTQYF,TGTGCCAGCAGCTGGACTAGCGGGAGCACAGATACGCAGTATTTT
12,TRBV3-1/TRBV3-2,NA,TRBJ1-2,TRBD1,CASSPGGRGYTF,TGTGCCAGCAGTCCAGGGGGCCGTGGCTACACCTTC
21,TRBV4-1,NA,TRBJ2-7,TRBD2,CASSQGGGPGLAGGISYEQYF,TGCGCCAGCAGCCAAGGAGGAGGTCCGGGACTAGCGGGAGGAATCTCCTACGAGCAGTACTTC
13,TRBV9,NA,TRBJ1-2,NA,CASSVVGGYGYTF,TGTGCCAGCAGCGTAGTTGGGGGCTATGGCTACACCTTC
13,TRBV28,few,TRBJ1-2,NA,CASSLTVKDGYTF,TGTGCCAGCAGTTTGACGGTTAAGGATGGCTACACCTTC
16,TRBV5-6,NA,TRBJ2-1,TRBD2,CASSFAGTSGSNEQFF,TGTGCCAGCAGCTTCGCCGGGACTAGCGGGAGTAATGAGCAGTTCTTC
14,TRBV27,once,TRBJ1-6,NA,CASSFQGKMSPLHF,TGTGCCAGCAGTTTCCAGGGGAAGATGTCACCCCTCCACTTT
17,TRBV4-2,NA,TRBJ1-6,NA,CASSQDWDGRSSRSLHF,TGTGCCAGCAGCCAAGATTGGGACGGCCGGAGTAGCCGGTCCCTCCACTTT
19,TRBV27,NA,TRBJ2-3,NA,CASSFLTSGMVGSTNTQYF,TGTGCCAGCAGTTTCCTCACCTCGGGGATGGTGGGTAGCACAAATACGCAGTATTTT
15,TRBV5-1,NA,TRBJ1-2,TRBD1,CASSLGAGGSYGYTF,TGCGCCAGCAGCTTGGGGGCAGGGGGGAGCTATGGCTACACCTTC
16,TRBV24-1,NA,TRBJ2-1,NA,CATSDFGGRKGWEQFF,TGTGCCACCAGTGATTTTGGGGGGCGCAAGGGCTGGGAGCAGTTCTTC
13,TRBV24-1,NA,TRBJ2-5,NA,CATGPAGVETQYF,TGTGCCACCGGACCAGCAGGGGTAGAGACCCAGTACTTC
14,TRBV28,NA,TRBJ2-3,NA,CASSLAGSTDTQYF,TGTGCCAGCAGTTTGGCAGGAAGCACAGATACGCAGTATTTT
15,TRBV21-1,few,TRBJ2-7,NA,CASSTLCPRRHEQYF,TGTGCCAGCAGCACCCTATGTCCTCGCAGGCACGAGCAGTACTTC
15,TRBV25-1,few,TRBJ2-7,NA,CASSEFPSAVFEQYF,TGTGCCAGCAGTGAATTCCCTAGCGCGGTCTTCGAGCAGTACTTC
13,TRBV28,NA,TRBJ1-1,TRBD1,CASTPQGYTEAFF,TGTGCCAGCACCCCACAGGGGTACACTGAAGCTTTCTTT
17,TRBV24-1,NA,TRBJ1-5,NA,CATSDSFGGWGNQPQHF,TGTGCCACCAGTGATTCTTTCGGGGGTTGGGGCAATCAGCCCCAGCATTTT
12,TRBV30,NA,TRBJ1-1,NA,CAWSDGNTEAFF,TGTGCCTGGTCGGACGGGAACACTGAAGCTTTCTTT
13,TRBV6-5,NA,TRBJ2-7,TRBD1,CAVRDRVSDEQYF,TGTGCCGTCCGGGACAGGGTTTCCGACGAGCAGTACTTC
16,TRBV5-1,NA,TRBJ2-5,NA,CASSLAWGGVGETQYF,TGCGCCAGCAGCTTGGCGTGGGGCGGGGTGGGAGAGACCCAGTACTTC
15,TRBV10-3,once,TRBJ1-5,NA,CAISEAGTGNQPQHF,TGTGCCATCAGTGAGGCAGGGACGGGCAATCAGCCCCAGCATTTT
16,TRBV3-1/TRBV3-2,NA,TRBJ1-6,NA,CASSQAPSPDNSPLHF,TGTGCCAGCAGCCAAGCCCCGTCCCCGGATAATTCACCCCTCCACTTT